The clone carrying this TCR beta chain was counted between two and nine times. The data belong to a study of blood T cell repertoires in COVID-19. At the level of the study: Samples representing acute and convalescent COVID-19 were sourced from the United States, Italy and Spain. In each case, the material was cDNA or gDNA derived from T cells, B-cell-depleted T cells, or PBMCs.

Authors' processing steps: Reference gene primer amplification gave estimated nucleated cell counts. TCRdb's copy holds only in-frame clones and misses some; the assay was immunoSEQ multiplex PCR. V, J and clone size are taken as reported in that table, and D and trimming were inferred from the DNA itself. The table shows approximately 280,000 clones, with roughly 88% occurring only once. Trimming cost V 10 bases and J 1 base, with 26 bases left between them. The CDR3 has 17 amino acids. Germline-derived CDR1 and CDR2 are SNHLY and FYNNEI. The receptor comes from a man younger than 35 with active or convalescent COVID-19. Sequences were obtained from peripheral blood. The genes are TRBV2 and TRBJ2-7; TRBD2 might be the D (5 bases). Here the CDR3 reads CAIPRLVGEPLSYEQYF. CDR3 nucleotides: TGTGCCATCCCCCGCCTAGTGGGAGAGCCGTTATCCTACGAGCAGTACTTC.